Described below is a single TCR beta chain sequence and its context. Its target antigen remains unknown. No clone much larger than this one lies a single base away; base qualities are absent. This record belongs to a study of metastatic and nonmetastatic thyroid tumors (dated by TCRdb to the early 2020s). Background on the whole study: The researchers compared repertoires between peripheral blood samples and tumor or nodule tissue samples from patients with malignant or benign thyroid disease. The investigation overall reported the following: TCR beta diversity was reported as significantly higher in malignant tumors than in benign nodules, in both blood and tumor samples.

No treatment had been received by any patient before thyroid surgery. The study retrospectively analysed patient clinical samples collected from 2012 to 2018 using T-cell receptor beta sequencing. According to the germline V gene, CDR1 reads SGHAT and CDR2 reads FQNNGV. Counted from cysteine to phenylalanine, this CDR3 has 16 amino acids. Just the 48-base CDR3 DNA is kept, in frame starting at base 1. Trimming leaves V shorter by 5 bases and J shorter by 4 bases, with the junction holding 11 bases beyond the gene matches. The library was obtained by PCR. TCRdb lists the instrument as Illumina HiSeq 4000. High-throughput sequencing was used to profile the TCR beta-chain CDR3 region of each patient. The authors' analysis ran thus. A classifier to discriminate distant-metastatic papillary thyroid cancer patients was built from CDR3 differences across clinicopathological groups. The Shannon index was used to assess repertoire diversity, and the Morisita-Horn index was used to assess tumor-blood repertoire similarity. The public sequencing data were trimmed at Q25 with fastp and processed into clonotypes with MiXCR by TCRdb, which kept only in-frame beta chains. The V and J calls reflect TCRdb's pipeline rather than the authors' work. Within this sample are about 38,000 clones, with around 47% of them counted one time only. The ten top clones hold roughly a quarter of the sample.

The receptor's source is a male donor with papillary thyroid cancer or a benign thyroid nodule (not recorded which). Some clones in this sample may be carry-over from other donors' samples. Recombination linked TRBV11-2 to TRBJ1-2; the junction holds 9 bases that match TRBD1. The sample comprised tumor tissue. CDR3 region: CASSPAGTGYSYGYTF. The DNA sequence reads TGTGCCAGCAGCCCAGCCGGGACAGGGTACTCCTATGGCTACACCTTC.